The 32 T cell receptor beta chains below were found in one sample sequenced in a study of CD4 T cells in relation to SARS-CoV-2 and coronaviruses. CD4+ T cells from unexposed donors were obtained before the COVID-19 pandemic (2011-2018). The cells were cultured for 10 days before CD4+ T cells were isolated. Clones were sequenced by immunoSEQ multiplex PCR, and TCRdb holds only the in-frame ones, with some missing. The sample contains just under 30,000 clones, roughly 78% of which appear only once. No antigen has been identified for these receptors. Input material: CD4+ T cells from PBMCs, cultured in vitro. Every receptor here comes from a human donor in good health.

V is TRBV4-1 and J is TRBJ2-3; the match to TRBD2 covers 7 bases. The CDR3 consists of 16 residues. CDR1 MGHRA and CDR2 YSYEKL come from the germline V gene. The V gene end was trimmed by 0 bases and the J gene end by 2 bases; junction bases not matched to a gene: 5. CDR3 loop: CASSQESSGNTDTQYF. In nucleotides, the CDR3 is TGCGCCAGCAGCCAAGAATCTAGCGGAAACACAGATACGCAGTATTTT.

This clone was recorded once. The chain has TRBV12-3 or TRBV12-4 and TRBJ2-5; D gene ambiguous. The CDR3 loop spans 12 amino acids. Trimming removed 6 bases from V and 0 bases from J, with 5 bases in between. The CDR3 DNA sequence: TGTGCCAGCAGCCTATACCAAGAGACCCAGTACTTC. This translates into CASSLYQETQYF.

J is TRBJ2-5 and V is TRBV6-5; 7 bases are a match to TRBD1. V was pared by 5 bases and J by 7 bases, with 10 bases of the junction left unmatched. Germline V gene lookup returns CDR1 MNHEY and CDR2 SVGAGI. This CDR3 has 14 amino acids. CDR3 residues: CASSPTGVGVTQYF. The CDR3 DNA follows: TGTGCCAGCAGTCCCACAGGGGTTGGTGTGACCCAGTACTTC.

The chain couples TRBV6-5 to TRBJ2-1, with D possibly matching TRBD2 (6 bases). This CDR3 has 15 residues. The germline gives CDR1 MNHEY, CDR2 SVGAGI. Trimming took off 7 bases at V and 2 bases at J, with 15 bases between the two ends. In DNA form, the CDR3 reads TGTGCCAGCAAGACGGAGCCGGGAGCCTACAATGAGCAGTTCTTC. It translates to CASKTEPGAYNEQFF.

The chain has TRBV7-2 and TRBJ2-5; maybe TRBD2 (6 bases). Per the germline V gene, CDR1 is SGHTA and CDR2 is FQGNSA. The CDR3 sequence is 14 residues long. With 5 bases removed from V and 2 bases from J, the gap between germline ends came to 12 bases. The CDR3 DNA reads TGTGCCAGCAGCAATCGGGGGAATCAAGAGACCCAGTACTTC. Its translation is CASSNRGNQETQYF.

The chain combines TRBV10-3 with TRBJ2-4; 11 bases are a match to TRBD1. With 10 bases clipped from V and 1 base from J, the junction kept 12 bases outside the gene matches. The CDR3 is made up of 17 amino acids. CDR1 is ENHRY and CDR2 is SYGVKD in the germline V gene. The CDR3 loop reads CATRTGGLEVAKNIQYF. The CDR3, as DNA: TGTGCCACGCGGACAGGGGGCCTAGAGGTGGCCAAAAACATTCAGTACTTC.

This chain joins TRBV6-1 and TRBJ1-4; D remains unclear. The V gene lost 3 bases and the J gene lost 0 bases, with 8 bases spanning the gap. CDR3 size: 15 residues. Germline V gene data show CDR1 as MNHNS and CDR2 as SASEGT. The CDR3 DNA follows: TGTGCCAGCAGTGAGGACTTCGCAACTAATGAAAAACTGTTTTTT. Protein sequence: CASSEDFATNEKLFF.

Comments on this clone: Compared with germline, one end of the junction differs, possibly owing to a read error. This chain links TRBV6-5 with TRBJ1-4; 7 bases are a match to TRBD1. The V gene's germline CDR1 is MNHEY and CDR2 SVGAGI. This CDR3 is 16 amino acids long. CDR3 sequence (DNA): TGTACCAGCAGTTACTTGCCCTCTGGGACAGTTGAAAAACTGTTTTTT. Its translation: CTSSYLPSGTVEKLFF.

The chain joins TRBV7-2 to TRBJ2-3, with 7 bases lining up with TRBD2. The CDR3 is 16 residues long. Germline values: CDR1 SGHTA, CDR2 FQGNSA. J lost 2 bases, V lost 0 bases, and 5 bases had no gene match. The CDR3 sequence is CASSLAGGTTTDTQYF. CDR3 in DNA: TGTGCCAGCAGCTTAGCGGGGGGGACTACCACAGATACGCAGTATTTT. Full variable domain (outside the CDR3, taken from reference TRBV7-2 and TRBJ2-3): GAGVSQSPSNKVTEKGKDVELRCDPISGHTALYWYRQSLGQGLEFLIYFQGNSAPDKSGLPSDRFSAERTGGSVSTLTIQRTQQEDSAVYLCASSLAGGTTTDTQYFGPGTRLTVL.

The DNA of the CDR3 is TGCGCCAGCAGTGATTTCGGGGGGGGCGGTGGCTACACCTTC. Amino acids: CASSDFGGGGGYTF. J is TRBJ1-2 and V is TRBV10-1; D perhaps matches TRBD1 (6 bases). V lost 3 bases to trimming and J lost 7 bases, with 15 bases between them. The CDR3 has 14 residues. Germline V gives CDR1 WNHNN, CDR2 SYGVQD (reference sequence).

The sample holds a few counts of this clone. The chain is built from TRBV5-1 and TRBJ1-6, with 10 bases fitting TRBD1. After removal of 5 bases from V and 7 bases from J, the junction contained 3 bases not matched to a gene. Germline loops: CDR1 SGHRS, CDR2 YFSETQ. The CDR3 is 14 amino acids. As DNA, the CDR3 is TGCGCCAGCAGACCGGACAGGGGGAATTCACCCCTCCACTTT. Translation: CASRPDRGNSPLHF.

V is TRBV9 and J is TRBJ2-7; D is ambiguous. V lost 4 bases and J 3 bases, leaving 14 bases between the germline ends. The germline CDR1 and CDR2 sequences are SGDLS and YYNGEE. The CDR3 runs 14 residues. CDR3: CASSPPYGDYEQYF. The CDR3 DNA follows: TGTGCCAGCAGCCCCCCTTATGGGGACTACGAGCAGTACTTC. The full variable domain, completed using reference TRBV9 and TRBJ2-7, is DSGVTQTPKHLITATGQRVTLRCSPRSGDLSVYWYQQSLDQGLQFLIQYYNGEERAKGNILERFSAQQFPDLHSELNLSSLELGDSALYFCASSPPYGDYEQYFGPGTRLTVT.

The V call is TRBV3-1 (or the pseudogene TRBV3-2), the J call TRBJ1-4; D perhaps matches TRBD1 (5 bases). Germline CDR1 is LGHDT and CDR2 is YNNKEL (reference sequence). The V end lost 4 bases, the J end lost 5 bases, and 14 bases lay between the germline ends. The length of the CDR3 is 15 residues. Here the CDR3 reads CASSPVGTPNEKLFF. CDR3 DNA: TGTGCCAGCAGCCCCGTGGGGACCCCAAATGAAAAACTGTTTTTT.

The rearrangement joins TRBV7-2 to TRBJ1-2; no definite D call. In germline, CDR1 is SGHTA, CDR2 FQGNSA. CDR3 length: 14 residues. V lost 2 bases to trimming and J lost 5 bases, with 12 bases between them. CDR3 bases: TGTGCCAGCAGCTTATATGGAGCTCAATATGGCTACACCTTC. It specifies CASSLYGAQYGYTF.

This clone was seen a few times. This chain joins TRBV3-1 (or the pseudogene TRBV3-2) and TRBJ1-1, with 10 bases fitting TRBD1. V shed 4 bases, J shed 2 bases, and the junction held 4 bases outside the gene matches. CDR1 is LGHDT and CDR2 is YNNKEL in the germline V gene (reference sequence). The CDR3 spans 15 residues. The CDR3 loop is CASSLGQGVNTEAFF. CDR3 bases: TGTGCCAGCAGCCTCGGACAGGGGGTAAACACTGAAGCTTTCTTT.

The gene calls are TRBV2 and TRBJ1-5; no firm D call. CDR3 length equals 14 residues. The V end was cut by 3 bases, the J end by 6 bases, with 12 bases between. Germline V gene data show CDR1 as SNHLY and CDR2 as FYNNEI. The CDR3 DNA is TGTGCCAGCAGTGATGTTTCAGTAGTTCAGCCCCAGCATTTT. The encoded protein is CASSDVSVVQPQHF.

The chain has TRBV30 and TRBJ2-5; D is uncertain. Germline CDR1 is GTSNPN and CDR2 is SVGIG (reference sequence). The CDR3 spans 12 residues. V lost 2 bases to trimming and J lost 2 bases, with 6 bases between them. CDR3 protein: CAWSPGQETQYF. The CDR3 bases are TGTGCCTGGAGTCCGGGTCAAGAGACCCAGTACTTC.

The chain links TRBV5-6 to TRBJ2-1, with 7 bases matching TRBD1. The CDR3 has 16 residues. Looked up from germline, CDR1 is SGHDT and CDR2 is YYEEEE. Losses at the gene ends were 0 bases for V and 0 bases for J; bases not matched to a gene: 3. This CDR3 is CASSLVGQSSYNEQFF. In DNA, the CDR3 is TGTGCCAGCAGCTTGGTGGGACAGAGCTCCTACAATGAGCAGTTCTTC.

The V and J genes are TRBV19 and TRBJ1-1; 11 positions agree with TRBD1. CDR3 size: 15 residues. J was trimmed by 3 bases and V by 2 bases; bases with no gene match: 2. Germline loops: CDR1 LNHDA, CDR2 SQIVND (reference sequence). CDR3 DNA sequence: TGTGCCAGTAGTATATCGGGACAGGGGGACACTGAAGCTTTCTTT. Amino acid sequence: CASSISGQGDTEAFF.

The V and J genes are TRBV5-1 and TRBJ1-2; possible D gene TRBD1, 6 bases. The germline CDR1 and CDR2 sequences are SGHRS and YFSETQ. The CDR3 covers 12 residues. The V gene lost 4 bases and the J gene lost 6 bases, with 10 bases spanning the gap. CDR3 coding DNA: TGCGCCAGCAGCCCTCGGACAGATGGCTACACCTTC. Amino acids: CASSPRTDGYTF.

The rearrangement joins TRBV2 to TRBJ2-5; D gene unclear. The CDR3 spans 11 residues. V shed 3 bases and J shed 4 bases, with 3 bases lying between them. Germline V gene lookup returns CDR1 SNHLY and CDR2 FYNNEI. The CDR3 spells CASSERETQYF. In DNA form, the CDR3 reads TGTGCCAGCAGTGAGCGAGAGACCCAGTACTTC.

This chain joins TRBV5-1 and TRBJ1-1; D unclear. Germline V gene sequence: CDR1 SGHRS, CDR2 YFSETQ. The CDR3 is 15 amino acids. Trimming took off 5 bases at V and 4 bases at J, with 18 bases between the two ends. For the CDR3, the DNA is TGCGCCAGCAGTTGGGCCGCCGAAGGAAGCACTGAAGCTTTCTTT. Amino acids: CASSWAAEGSTEAFF.

This clone has a single count. The genes are TRBV5-1 and TRBJ2-2, with TRBD1 as a possible D gene (6 bases). The CDR3 has 16 amino acids. V lost 0 bases, J lost 3 bases, and 12 bases lay in between. Germline V gene data show CDR1 as SGHRS and CDR2 as YFSETQ. CDR3 protein: CASSLAQGSHTGELFF. CDR3 sequence (DNA): TGCGCCAGCAGCTTGGCACAGGGTTCCCACACCGGGGAGCTGTTTTTT. The entire variable domain, with the rest obtained from reference TRBV5-1 and TRBJ2-2, is as follows: KAGVTQTPRYLIKTRGQQVTLSCSPISGHRSVSWYQQTPGQGLQFLFEYFSETQRNKGNFPGRFSGRQFSNSRSEMNVSTLELGDSALYLCASSLAQGSHTGELFFGEGSRLTVL.

The chain combines TRBV7-6 with TRBJ2-3; TRBD2 aligns across 11 bases. Per the germline V gene, CDR1 is SGHVS and CDR2 is FNYEAQ. V shed 2 bases, J shed 9 bases, and the junction held 7 bases outside the gene matches. This CDR3 spans 15 amino acids. This CDR3 reads CASSLHSGGAGTQYF. In DNA form, the CDR3 reads TGTGCCAGCAGCTTACATAGCGGGGGGGCGGGAACGCAGTATTTT. Together with reference TRBV7-6 and TRBJ2-3, the CDR3 gives the full variable domain: GAGVSQSPRYKVTKRGQDVALRCDPISGHVSLYWYRQALGQGPEFLTYFNYEAQQDKSGLPNDRFSAERPEGSISTLTIQRTEQRDSAMYRCASSLHSGGAGTQYFGPGTRLTVL.

In its sample, this clone was seen once. The J gene is TRBJ2-5, the V gene TRBV12-3 or TRBV12-4; D ambiguous. The V end lost 3 bases, the J end lost 2 bases, and 7 bases lay between the germline ends. CDR3 length equals 13 residues. CDR3 sequence: CASSFVRQETQYF. DNA of the CDR3: TGTGCCAGCAGTTTTGTCAGACAAGAGACCCAGTACTTC.

This sequence joins TRBV5-1 and TRBJ2-2; D ambiguous. The V end lost 2 bases, the J end lost 2 bases, and 10 bases lay between the germline ends. CDR1 is SGHRS and CDR2 is YFSETQ in the germline V gene. The CDR3 contains 15 residues. CDR3 sequence: CASSFLTANTGELFF. The DNA for the CDR3 is TGCGCCAGCAGCTTTCTAACGGCAAACACCGGGGAGCTGTTTTTT.

V is TRBV25-1 and J is TRBJ2-1, with D possibly being TRBD2 (5 bases). Germline CDR1 MGHDK, CDR2 SYGVNS. There are 14 residues in the CDR3. The V end lost 2 bases, the J end lost 3 bases, and 8 bases lay between the germline ends. CDR3 region: CASSEATSYNEQFF. CDR3 bases: TGTGCCAGCAGTGAAGCTACTAGCTACAATGAGCAGTTCTTC.

The chain is built from TRBV9 and TRBJ1-2; the D gene is possibly TRBD1 (6 bases). Looked up from germline, CDR1 is SGDLS and CDR2 is YYNGEE. This CDR3 spans 13 amino acids. V lost 2 bases and J lost 4, with 9 bases in between. The CDR3 sequence is CASSVGGGYGYTF. The CDR3 region has the DNA TGTGCCAGCAGCGTTGGGGGCGGCTATGGCTACACCTTC.

The chain is built from TRBV5-5 and TRBJ2-1; either TRBD1 or TRBD2 may fit D (6 bases each). The ends were cut back, 4 bases at V and 12 bases at J, with 23 bases in the middle. Germline loops: CDR1 SGHKS, CDR2 YYEKEE (reference sequence). The CDR3 consists of 15 residues. The CDR3 nucleotides read TGTGCCAGCAGCCCCCTCCTTGGGGGGCAGTCGGGGCAGTTCTTC. Encoded protein: CASSPLLGGQSGQFF.

Here the CDR3 reads CASSLVVGTSAGNTIYF. The CDR3 nucleotides are TGCGCCAGCAGCTTGGTCGTGGGGACAAGCGCTGGAAACACCATATATTTT. The rearrangement joins TRBV5-1 to TRBJ1-3, with TRBD1 as a possible D gene (6 bases). Per the germline V gene, CDR1 is SGHRS and CDR2 is YFSETQ. There are 17 residues in the CDR3. Trimming removed 0 bases at V and 2 bases at J, with 15 bases between. Full variable domain (rest looked up from reference TRBV5-1 and TRBJ1-3): KAGVTQTPRYLIKTRGQQVTLSCSPISGHRSVSWYQQTPGQGLQFLFEYFSETQRNKGNFPGRFSGRQFSNSRSEMNVSTLELGDSALYLCASSLVVGTSAGNTIYFGEGSWLTVV.

V gene TRBV4-3 combines with J gene TRBJ2-3, with 9 bases that match TRBD2. This CDR3 is built from 18 residues. The V gene end was trimmed by 2 bases and the J gene end by 2 bases; junction bases not matched to a gene: 11. Germline CDR1 and CDR2: LGHNA and YSLEER. The DNA of the CDR3 is TGCGCCAGCAGCCAATCGACGAGACTAGCGGCGAACACAGATACGCAGTATTTT. It translates to CASSQSTRLAANTDTQYF.

V and J are TRBV19 and TRBJ2-7; 10 bases align to TRBD1. CDR3 size: 15 residues. Losses at the gene ends were 8 bases for V and 1 base for J; bases not matched to a gene: 8. Germline V lookup: CDR1 LNHDA, CDR2 SQIVND (reference sequence). CDR3 DNA sequence: TGTGCCAGTGCCCTCGCGGGACAGGGGTCCTACGAGCAGTACTTC. Encoded protein: CASALAGQGSYEQYF.